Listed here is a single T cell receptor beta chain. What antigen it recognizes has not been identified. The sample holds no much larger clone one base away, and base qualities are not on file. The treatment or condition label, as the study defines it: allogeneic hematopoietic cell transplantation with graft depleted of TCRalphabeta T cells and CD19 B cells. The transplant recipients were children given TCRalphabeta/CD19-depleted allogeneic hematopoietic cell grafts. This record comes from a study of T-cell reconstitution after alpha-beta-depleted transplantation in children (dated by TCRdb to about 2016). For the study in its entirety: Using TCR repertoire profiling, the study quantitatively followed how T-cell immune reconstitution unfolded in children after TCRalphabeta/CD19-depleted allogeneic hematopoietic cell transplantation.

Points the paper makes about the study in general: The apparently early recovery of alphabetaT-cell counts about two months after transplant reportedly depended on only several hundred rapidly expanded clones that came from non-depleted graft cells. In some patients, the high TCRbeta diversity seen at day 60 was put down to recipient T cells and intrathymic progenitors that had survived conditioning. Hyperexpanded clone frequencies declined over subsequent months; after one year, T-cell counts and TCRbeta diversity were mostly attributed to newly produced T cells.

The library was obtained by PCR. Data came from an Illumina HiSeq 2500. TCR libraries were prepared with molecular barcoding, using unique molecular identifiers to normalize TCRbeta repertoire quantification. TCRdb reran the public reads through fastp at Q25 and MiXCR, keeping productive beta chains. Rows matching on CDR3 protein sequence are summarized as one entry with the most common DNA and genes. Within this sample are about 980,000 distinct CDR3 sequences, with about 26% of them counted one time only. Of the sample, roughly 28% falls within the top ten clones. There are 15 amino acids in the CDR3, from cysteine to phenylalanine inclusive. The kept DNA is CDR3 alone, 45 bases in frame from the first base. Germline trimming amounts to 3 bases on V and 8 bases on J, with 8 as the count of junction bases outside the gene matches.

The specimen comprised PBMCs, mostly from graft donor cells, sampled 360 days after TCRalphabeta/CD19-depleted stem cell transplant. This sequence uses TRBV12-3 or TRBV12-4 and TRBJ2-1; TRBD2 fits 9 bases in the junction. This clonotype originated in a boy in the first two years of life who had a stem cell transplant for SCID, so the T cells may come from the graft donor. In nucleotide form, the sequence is TGTGCCAGCAGTTTGGGAGCGGGGGGACTGGATGAGCAGTTCTTC. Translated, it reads CASSLGAGGLDEQFF.